This T cell receptor beta chain was retrieved from a study of post-analysis software for immune sequencing data. Whole-study results and caveats: Significantly lower normalized Chao1 diversity was found in patients with multiple sclerosis relative to controls. There were roughly five TRBV segments more frequent in patients than controls, and TRBV5-6, TRBV5-1 and TRBV20-1 were among them.

The library was made from cDNA and included unique molecular identifiers. One entry per CDR3 protein, called by TCRdb with MiXCR from the PCR reads. The table lists under 200,000 distinct CDR3 sequences, roughly 28% of them singletons, with less than 4% in the top ten. As to this clonotype: Its cognate antigen is unknown. A junction end diverges from the germline sequence, so it may reflect a read error.

Per germline, CDR1 SNHLY and CDR2 FYNNEI. The CDR3 is made up of 15 amino acids. The chain uses TRBV2 and TRBJ1-5, with a possible D match to TRBD1 (6 bases). Material: blood. This TCR was recovered from a girl aged 2-17 years with multiple sclerosis. The CDR3 coding sequence is TGTGCCAGCAATGAAGGGGGGCGCAGCAATCAGCCCCAGCATTTT. Translated: CASNEGGRSNQPQHF.